Listed below are T cell receptor beta chains from one sample, sequenced in a study of T-cell reconstitution after alpha-beta-depleted transplantation in children. One entry per CDR3 protein, called by TCRdb with MiXCR from the PCR reads. The sample shows about 200,000 distinct CDR3 sequences, roughly 6.3% of them seen only once. The specimen comprised PBMCs, sampled before TCRalphabeta/CD19-depleted stem cell transplant. The receptors derive from a girl in the first two years of life with combined immunodeficiency, due to receive a stem cell transplant. CDR3s include the opening cysteine and the closing phenylalanine or tryptophan. A D gene is named only where the DNA matches it firmly. Clone size is not always given. Where it is, it says once, few, many or a class for expanded clones.

len: 15
v_gene: TRBV4-1
abundance: many
d_gene: .
j_gene: TRBJ2-5
CDR3aa: CASSQVMVREETQYF
CDR3nt: TGCGCCAGCAGCCAAGTGATGGTGAGGGAAGAGACCCAGTACTTC

len: 17
v_gene: TRBV4-3
abundance: .
d_gene: .
j_gene: TRBJ1-2
CDR3aa: CASSQERRSGPRGGYTF
CDR3nt: TGCGCCAGCAGCCAAGAGAGGAGGTCAGGACCTCGGGGAGGCTACACCTTC

len: 13
v_gene: TRBV27
abundance: many
d_gene: .
j_gene: TRBJ2-1
CDR3aa: CASSWGGGNEQFF
CDR3nt: TGTGCCAGCAGTTGGGGAGGGGGCAATGAGCAGTTCTTC

len: 14
v_gene: TRBV28
abundance: many
d_gene: .
j_gene: TRBJ2-1
CDR3aa: CASSFMGMDNEQFF
CDR3nt: TGTGCCAGCAGTTTTATGGGGATGGACAATGAGCAGTTCTTC

len: 12
v_gene: TRBV12-3/TRBV12-4
abundance: many
d_gene: .
j_gene: TRBJ2-3
CDR3aa: CASSTSTDTQYF
CDR3nt: TGTGCCAGCAGTACTAGCACAGATACGCAGTATTTT

len: 17
v_gene: TRBV5-5
abundance: many
d_gene: TRBD1
j_gene: TRBJ1-1
CDR3aa: CASSLSPPGQMNTEAFF
CDR3nt: TGTGCCAGCAGCTTGTCGCCCCCGGGACAGATGAACACTGAAGCTTTCTTT

len: 14
v_gene: TRBV12-3/TRBV12-4
abundance: many
d_gene: .
j_gene: TRBJ1-2
CDR3aa: CASSLIWANYGYTF
CDR3nt: TGTGCCAGCAGTTTAATCTGGGCCAACTATGGCTACACCTTC

len: 13
v_gene: TRBV14
abundance: many
d_gene: .
j_gene: TRBJ2-7
CDR3aa: CASSQDLTYEQYF
CDR3nt: TGTGCCAGCAGCCAGGATTTAACCTACGAGCAGTACTTC

len: 13
v_gene: TRBV10-3
abundance: few
d_gene: TRBD1
j_gene: TRBJ2-7
CDR3aa: CAISPQGAPEQYF
CDR3nt: TGTGCCATCAGTCCACAGGGGGCTCCCGAGCAGTACTTC

len: 19
v_gene: TRBV4-3
abundance: many
d_gene: TRBD1
j_gene: TRBJ1-2
CDR3aa: CASSQVGTGDLHGGYGYTF
CDR3nt: TGCGCCAGCAGCCAAGTGGGGACAGGGGACCTCCACGGGGGCTATGGCTACACCTTC

len: 13
v_gene: TRBV29-1
abundance: many
d_gene: .
j_gene: TRBJ2-7
CDR3aa: CSAESFTDYEQYF
CDR3nt: TGCAGCGCTGAAAGCTTCACAGACTACGAGCAGTACTTC

len: 15
v_gene: TRBV7-6
abundance: many
d_gene: TRBD2
j_gene: TRBJ2-7
CDR3aa: CASTIGAGGFYEQYF
CDR3nt: TGTGCCAGCACCATCGGAGCGGGGGGGTTCTACGAGCAGTACTTC

len: 16
v_gene: TRBV4-3
abundance: few
d_gene: .
j_gene: TRBJ1-3
CDR3aa: CASSQDAGVSGNTIYF
CDR3nt: TGCGCCAGCAGCCAAGATGCTGGTGTCTCTGGAAACACCATATATTTT

len: 15
v_gene: TRBV28
abundance: many
d_gene: TRBD2
j_gene: TRBJ2-1
CDR3aa: CASTREGAGYNEQFF
CDR3nt: TGTGCCAGCACCAGGGAGGGAGCGGGGTACAATGAGCAGTTCTTC

len: 18
v_gene: TRBV4-1
abundance: many
d_gene: TRBD2
j_gene: TRBJ2-3
CDR3aa: CASSHGLAGGSSTDTQYF
CDR3nt: TGCGCCAGCAGCCACGGACTAGCGGGGGGCTCTAGCACAGATACGCAGTATTTT

len: 17
v_gene: TRBV6-5
abundance: many
d_gene: TRBD1
j_gene: TRBJ1-2
CDR3aa: CASSYVPSGGANYGYTF
CDR3nt: TGTGCCAGCAGTTACGTGCCCTCAGGGGGGGCTAACTATGGCTACACCTTC

len: 15
v_gene: TRBV29-1
abundance: many
d_gene: .
j_gene: TRBJ1-2
CDR3aa: CSVDRARVKIDGYTF
CDR3nt: TGCAGCGTTGATAGGGCGAGAGTGAAAATAGATGGCTACACCTTC

len: 15
v_gene: TRBV12-3/TRBV12-4
abundance: many
d_gene: TRBD2
j_gene: TRBJ2-7
CDR3aa: CASRKGLAGPWEQYF
CDR3nt: TGTGCCAGCAGGAAGGGACTAGCGGGGCCGTGGGAGCAGTACTTC

len: 17
v_gene: TRBV20-1
abundance: many
d_gene: .
j_gene: TRBJ2-3
CDR3aa: CSARDMRGDTLTDTQYF
CDR3nt: TGCAGTGCTAGAGATATGCGCGGGGACACCCTCACAGATACGCAGTATTTT

len: 12
v_gene: TRBV5-1
abundance: many
d_gene: .
j_gene: TRBJ2-1
CDR3aa: CASRGGSDEQFF
CDR3nt: TGCGCCAGCAGGGGGGGCTCGGATGAGCAGTTCTTC

len: 15
v_gene: TRBV11-1
abundance: many
d_gene: .
j_gene: TRBJ2-7
CDR3aa: CASSPDSSVGGEQYF
CDR3nt: TGTGCCAGCAGCCCCGACTCCTCGGTAGGCGGCGAGCAGTACTTC

len: 17
v_gene: TRBV12-3/TRBV12-4
abundance: many
d_gene: TRBD2
j_gene: TRBJ2-5
CDR3aa: CASRASGGPGIGETQYF
CDR3nt: TGTGCCAGCAGGGCTAGCGGGGGGCCGGGAATTGGAGAGACCCAGTACTTC